These T cell receptor beta chains were read from a single sample in a study of T cell responses to AZD1222 COVID-19 vaccine. TCRdb's table, derived via immunoSEQ multiplex PCR, lists solely in-frame clones and lacks some. The sample has 95,000 to 150,000 clones, roughly nine tenths seen once. The starting material was peripheral blood, obtained on day 0 of AZD1222 vaccination. The receptors here all came from an adult in good health. The CDR3 runs from the conserved cysteine through the conserved F or W. Fields, in order: clone size, D gene, V gene, J gene, CDR3 DNA, CDR3 protein. The D gene is left open where the match is weak. Some rows have no size entry. The others give once, few or many, or a class for an expanded clone.

clone size: NA
D gene: TRBD2
V gene: TRBV20-1
J gene: TRBJ2-3
CDR3 DNA: TGCAGTGCTAGTCCGGTCTCGACTAGCGGGGGAAGCACAGATACGCAGTATTTT
CDR3 protein: CSASPVSTSGGSTDTQYF

clone size: NA
D gene: NA
V gene: TRBV7-9
J gene: TRBJ1-1
CDR3 DNA: TGTGCCAGCAGCTTAGCGGGGAGCGCTGAAGCTTTCTTT
CDR3 protein: CASSLAGSAEAFF

clone size: once
D gene: NA
V gene: TRBV9
J gene: TRBJ2-2
CDR3 DNA: TGTGCCAGCAGCCCGTGGGGACTGTCAGGCACCGGGGAGCTGTTTTTT
CDR3 protein: CASSPWGLSGTGELFF

clone size: NA
D gene: TRBD1
V gene: TRBV7-6
J gene: TRBJ1-3
CDR3 DNA: TGTGCCAGCAGCCCACCCCACAGGGGCCGGCGGAACACCATATATTTT
CDR3 protein: CASSPPHRGRRNTIYF

clone size: NA
D gene: NA
V gene: TRBV7-9
J gene: TRBJ1-1
CDR3 DNA: TGTGCCAGCAGCTTAGGCCGTTTGGAGAACACTGAAGCTTTCTTT
CDR3 protein: CASSLGRLENTEAFF

clone size: NA
D gene: TRBD2
V gene: TRBV6-5
J gene: TRBJ2-2
CDR3 DNA: TGTGCCAGCTCCCGCCGGGGGGCCGGGGAGCTGTTTTTT
CDR3 protein: CASSRRGAGELFF

clone size: once
D gene: NA
V gene: TRBV27
J gene: TRBJ1-4
CDR3 DNA: TGTGCCAGCAGTTACGGGGGGACAACTAATGAAAAACTGTTTTTT
CDR3 protein: CASSYGGTTNEKLFF

clone size: NA
D gene: NA
V gene: TRBV21-1
J gene: TRBJ2-6
CDR3 DNA: TGTGCCAGCAGCAGAGAACAACCGGGACAGCCCTTCTCTGGGGCCAACGTCCTGACTTTC
CDR3 protein: CASSREQPGQPFSGANVLTF

clone size: NA
D gene: TRBD1
V gene: TRBV6-5
J gene: TRBJ1-4
CDR3 DNA: TGTGCCAGCAGGCCCGACAGGGGTGGTGGGGAAAAACTGTTTTTT
CDR3 protein: CASRPDRGGGEKLFF

clone size: NA
D gene: TRBD1
V gene: TRBV9
J gene: TRBJ2-7
CDR3 DNA: TGTGCCAGCAGCGTAGAGAGGGGGCCCAACGAGCAGTACTTC
CDR3 protein: CASSVERGPNEQYF

clone size: NA
D gene: NA
V gene: TRBV7-9
J gene: TRBJ2-5
CDR3 DNA: TGTGCCAGCAGCTTAAGCCTAGTTCAAGAGACCCAGTACTTC
CDR3 protein: CASSLSLVQETQYF

clone size: once
D gene: TRBD1
V gene: TRBV19
J gene: TRBJ1-1
CDR3 DNA: TGTGCCAGTAGTATCCTCCAGGGGGCTGAAGCTTTCTTT
CDR3 protein: CASSILQGAEAFF